The sequence of this T cell receptor beta chain was determined in a study of spatial heterogeneity in lung cancer. Findings of the study overall: Expanded intratumoral alpha and beta TCR counts tracked tumor mutation counts.

Time point: sample taken at primary tumor resection. Unsorted whole RNA samples from tumor, nontumor lung or frozen PBMC were sequenced. TCRdb processed the 5' RACE reads anew with MiXCR; each CDR3 protein has one entry. Of 13,000 to 15,000 distinct CDR3 sequences in the sample, 4% to 5% are singletons; the top ten hold approximately 20%. V lost 0 bases and J 1 base, leaving 5 bases between the germline ends. The CDR3 has 15 residues. Germline V gene sequence: CDR1 SGHNT, CDR2 YYREEE (reference sequence). There are many counts of this clonotype. The antigen is not known. The sequencing used lung tumor tissue, collected at surgery. The TCR sequence derives from a female donor with early-stage non-small cell lung cancer. The chain links TRBV5-4 to TRBJ2-6; D not resolved. CDR3 DNA: TGTGCCAGCAGCTTGGGGGGTTCTGGGGCCAACGTCCTGACTTTC. Encoded protein: CASSLGGSGANVLTF.